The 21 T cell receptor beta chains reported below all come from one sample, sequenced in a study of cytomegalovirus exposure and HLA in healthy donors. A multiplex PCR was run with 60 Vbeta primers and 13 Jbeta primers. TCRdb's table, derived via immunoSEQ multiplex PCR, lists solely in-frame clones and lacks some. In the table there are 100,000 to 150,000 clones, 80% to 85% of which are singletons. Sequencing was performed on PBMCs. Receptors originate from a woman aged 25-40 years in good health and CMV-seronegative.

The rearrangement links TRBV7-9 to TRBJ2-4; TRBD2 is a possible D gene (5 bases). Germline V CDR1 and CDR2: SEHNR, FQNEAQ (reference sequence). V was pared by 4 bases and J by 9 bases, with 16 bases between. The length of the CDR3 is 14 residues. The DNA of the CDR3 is TGTGCCAGCAGCTCCTCCTTACTAGTTGCCATTCAGTACTTC. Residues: CASSSSLLVAIQYF.

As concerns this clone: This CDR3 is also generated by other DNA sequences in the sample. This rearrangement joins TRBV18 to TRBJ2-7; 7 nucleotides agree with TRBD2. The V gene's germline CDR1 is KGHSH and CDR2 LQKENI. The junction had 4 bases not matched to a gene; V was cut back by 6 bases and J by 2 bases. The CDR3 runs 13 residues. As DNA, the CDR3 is TGTGCCAGCTCCCCCGGGACTACCTACGAGCAGTACTTC. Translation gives CASSPGTTYEQYF. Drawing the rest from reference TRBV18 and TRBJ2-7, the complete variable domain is NAGVMQNPRHLVRRRGQEARLRCSPMKGHSHVYWYRQLPEEGLKFMVYLQKENIIDESGMPKERFSAEFPKEGPSILRIQQVVRGDSAAYFCASSPGTTYEQYFGPGTRLTVT.

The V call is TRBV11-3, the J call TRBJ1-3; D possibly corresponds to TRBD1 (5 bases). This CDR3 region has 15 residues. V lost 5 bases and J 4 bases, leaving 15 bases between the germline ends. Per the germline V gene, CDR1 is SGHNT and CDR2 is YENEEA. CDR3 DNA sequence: TGTGCCAGCAGCCAGCCGGGGGTAACAGGAAACACCATATATTTT. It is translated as CASSQPGVTGNTIYF.

CDR3 in amino acids: CASSPLRVVDTEAFF. DNA for the CDR3: TGTGCCAGCTCACCACTGAGGGTCGTGGACACTGAAGCTTTCTTT. The chain employs TRBV18 and TRBJ1-1; D not resolved. The V gene's germline CDR1 is KGHSH and CDR2 LQKENI. There are 15 residues in the CDR3. The V end lost 1 base, the J end lost 3 bases, and 12 bases lay between the germline ends.

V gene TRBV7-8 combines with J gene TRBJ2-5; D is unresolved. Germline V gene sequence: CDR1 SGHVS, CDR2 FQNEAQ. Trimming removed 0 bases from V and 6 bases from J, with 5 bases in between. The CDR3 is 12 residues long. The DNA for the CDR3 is TGTGCCAGCAGCTTAGCGGCTCAGACCCAGTACTTC. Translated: CASSLAAQTQYF.

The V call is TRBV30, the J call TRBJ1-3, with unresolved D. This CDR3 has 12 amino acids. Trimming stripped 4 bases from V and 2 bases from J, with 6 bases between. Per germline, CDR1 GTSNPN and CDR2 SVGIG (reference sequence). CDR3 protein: CAWNRAGNTIYF. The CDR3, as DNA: TGTGCCTGGAACAGAGCTGGAAACACCATATATTTT.

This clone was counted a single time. CDR3: CASSLASGGGYEQFF. CDR3 in DNA: TGTGCCAGCAGCTTAGCTAGCGGGGGGGGCTATGAGCAGTTCTTC. V usage is TRBV7-2 and J usage is TRBJ2-1; 11 nucleotides align to TRBD2. Germline CDR1 reads SGHTA; CDR2 reads FQGNSA. The junction had 3 bases not matched to a gene; V was cut back by 0 bases and J by 8 bases. The CDR3 contains 15 residues.

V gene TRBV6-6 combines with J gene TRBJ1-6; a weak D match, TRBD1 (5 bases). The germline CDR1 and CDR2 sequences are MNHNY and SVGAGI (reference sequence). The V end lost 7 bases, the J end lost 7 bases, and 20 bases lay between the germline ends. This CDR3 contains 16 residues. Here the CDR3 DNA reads TGTGCCAGCAATGGACGGGGGGGAAACGGAAATTCACCCCTCCACTTT. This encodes CASNGRGGNGNSPLHF.

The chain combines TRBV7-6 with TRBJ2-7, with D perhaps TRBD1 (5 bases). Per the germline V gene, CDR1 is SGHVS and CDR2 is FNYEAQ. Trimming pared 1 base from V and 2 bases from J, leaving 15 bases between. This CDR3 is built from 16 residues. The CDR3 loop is CASSLEAGKIPYEQYF. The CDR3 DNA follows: TGTGCCAGCAGCTTAGAGGCAGGGAAAATCCCCTACGAGCAGTACTTC.

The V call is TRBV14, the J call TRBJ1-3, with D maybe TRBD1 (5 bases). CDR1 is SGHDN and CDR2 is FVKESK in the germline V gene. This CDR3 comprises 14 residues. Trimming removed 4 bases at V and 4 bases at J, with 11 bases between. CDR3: CASSPTVRGNTIYF. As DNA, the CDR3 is TGTGCCAGCAGCCCGACAGTCAGGGGAAACACCATATATTTT.

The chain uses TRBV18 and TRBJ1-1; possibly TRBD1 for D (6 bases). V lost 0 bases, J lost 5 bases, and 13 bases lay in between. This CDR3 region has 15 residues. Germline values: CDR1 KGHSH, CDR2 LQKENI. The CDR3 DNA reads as TGTGCCAGCTCACCACCGCAGGGGATCGGAACTGAAGCTTTCTTT. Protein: CASSPPQGIGTEAFF.

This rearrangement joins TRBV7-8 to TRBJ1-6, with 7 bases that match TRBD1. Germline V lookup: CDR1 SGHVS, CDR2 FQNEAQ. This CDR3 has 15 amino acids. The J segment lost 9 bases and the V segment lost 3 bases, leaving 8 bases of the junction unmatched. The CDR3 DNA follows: TGTGCCAGCAGCTTTAACAGGGGAGGAAGTTCACCCCTCCACTTT. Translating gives CASSFNRGGSSPLHF.

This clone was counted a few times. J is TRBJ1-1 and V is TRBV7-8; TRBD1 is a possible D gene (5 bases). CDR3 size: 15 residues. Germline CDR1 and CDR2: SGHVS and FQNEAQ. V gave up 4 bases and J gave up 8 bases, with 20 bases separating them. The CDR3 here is CASSSLGGTTDEAFF. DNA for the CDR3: TGTGCCAGCAGCTCACTTGGAGGGACCACCGACGAAGCTTTCTTT.

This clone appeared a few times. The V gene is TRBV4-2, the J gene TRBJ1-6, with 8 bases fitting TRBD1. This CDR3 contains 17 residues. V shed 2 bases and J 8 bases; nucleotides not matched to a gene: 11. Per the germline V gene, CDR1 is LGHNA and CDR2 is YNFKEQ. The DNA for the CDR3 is TGTGCCAGCAGCCAACAGGTGACAGGGGTTGAGGATTCACCCCTCCACTTT. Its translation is CASSQQVTGVEDSPLHF.

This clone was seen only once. For the CDR3, the DNA is TGTGCCAGCAGCTTAGCGACGGGGGACACTGAAGCTTTCTTT. Protein product: CASSLATGDTEAFF. This chain joins TRBV7-8 and TRBJ1-1; a weak D match, TRBD1 (5 bases). Per the germline V gene, CDR1 is SGHVS and CDR2 is FQNEAQ. The CDR3 covers 14 residues. Trimming removed 0 bases at V and 3 bases at J, with 8 bases between.

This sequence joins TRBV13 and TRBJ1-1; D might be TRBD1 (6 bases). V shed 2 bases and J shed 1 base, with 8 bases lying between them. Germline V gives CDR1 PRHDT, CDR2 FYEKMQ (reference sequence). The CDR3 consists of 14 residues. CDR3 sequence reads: CASSLTGPNTEAFF. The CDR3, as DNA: TGTGCCAGCAGCTTAACAGGGCCGAACACTGAAGCTTTCTTT.

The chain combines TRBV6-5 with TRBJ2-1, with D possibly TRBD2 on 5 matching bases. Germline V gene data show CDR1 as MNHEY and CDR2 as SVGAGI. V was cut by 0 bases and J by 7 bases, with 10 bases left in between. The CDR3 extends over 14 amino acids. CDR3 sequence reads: CASSYSGKRNEQFF. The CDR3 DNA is TGTGCCAGCAGTTACTCGGGGAAGCGGAATGAGCAGTTCTTC.

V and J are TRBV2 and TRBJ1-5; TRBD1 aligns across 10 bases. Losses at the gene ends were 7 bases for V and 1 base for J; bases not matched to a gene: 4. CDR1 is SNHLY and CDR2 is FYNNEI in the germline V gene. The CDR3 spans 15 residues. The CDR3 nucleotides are TGTGCCAGCAACCCGGGACAGGGGAGCAATCAGCCCCAGCATTTT. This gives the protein CASNPGQGSNQPQHF. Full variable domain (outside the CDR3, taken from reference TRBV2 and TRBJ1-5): EPEVTQTPSHQVTQMGQEVILRCVPISNHLYFYWYRQILGQKVEFLVSFYNNEISEKSEIFDDQFSVERPDGSNFTLKIRSTKLEDSAMYFCASNPGQGSNQPQHFGDGTRLSIL.

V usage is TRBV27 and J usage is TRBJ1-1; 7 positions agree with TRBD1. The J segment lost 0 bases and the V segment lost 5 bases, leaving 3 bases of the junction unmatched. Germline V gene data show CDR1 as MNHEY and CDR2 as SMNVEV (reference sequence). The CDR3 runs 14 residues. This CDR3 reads CASSLRGMNTEAFF. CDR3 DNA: TGTGCCAGCAGTCTCAGGGGGATGAACACTGAAGCTTTCTTT.

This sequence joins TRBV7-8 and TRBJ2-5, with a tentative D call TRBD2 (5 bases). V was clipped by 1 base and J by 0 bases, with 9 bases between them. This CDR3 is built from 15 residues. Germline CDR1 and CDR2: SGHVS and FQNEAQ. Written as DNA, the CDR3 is TGTGCCAGCAGCTTAGGCGGGCGTAACCAAGAGACCCAGTACTTC. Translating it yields CASSLGGRNQETQYF.

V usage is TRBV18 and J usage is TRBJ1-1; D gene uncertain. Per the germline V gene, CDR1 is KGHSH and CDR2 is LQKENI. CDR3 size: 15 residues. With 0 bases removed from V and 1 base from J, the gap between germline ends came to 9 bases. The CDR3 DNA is TGTGCCAGCTCACCACCTGGCATTTCGAACACTGAAGCTTTCTTT. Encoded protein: CASSPPGISNTEAFF.